This T cell receptor beta chain is drawn from a study of cytomegalovirus exposure and HLA in healthy donors. Study results and limitations: Listed as cytomegalovirus-associated were 164 TCR beta chains. Generally TCR sequences proved uncommon, though certain public TCRs appeared in numerous donors. Three CMV-associated chains proved CMV antigen-specific in vitro.

Vbeta (60) and Jbeta (13) primers were used in the PCR. Clones were sequenced by immunoSEQ multiplex PCR, and TCRdb holds only the in-frame ones, with some missing. The sample consists of roughly 110,000 clones, 65% to 80% of them appearing once. Nominally healthy donors provided the samples, though records likely missed some immune exposures. In the case of this clone: What it binds is unknown.

The germline V gene has CDR1 SGHTA and CDR2 FQGNSA. The CDR3 sequence is 16 residues long. V lost 5 bases and J lost 6; bases outside the gene matches: 15. The chain couples TRBV7-2 to TRBJ2-7, with TRBD1 matching over 8 bases. Sequenced sample: PBMCs. The TCR sequence derives from a woman aged 50 to 60 in good health and CMV-seropositive. CDR3 DNA sequence: TGTGCCAGCAGCGATCACGCCGGGACAGGCCGCGTCGAGCAGTACTTC. Its protein product is CASSDHAGTGRVEQYF.